The rows below give T cell receptor beta chains drawn from one sample of a study of blood T cell repertoires in COVID-19. The data were produced by immunoSEQ multiplex PCR, yet TCRdb's version contains in-frame clones alone and is incomplete. The sample consists of tens of thousands of clones, roughly 87% of them appearing once. Sequencing used peripheral blood. The source is a human donor in a cohort sampled during active COVID-19. Each CDR3 is given without its conserved first and last residue. The listing skips clone size in some rows; elsewhere it reads once, few, many or a size class.

>TRBV7-9|-|12
ASSLGGGNTEAF
>TRBV28|once|14
ASSLGDRGYTGELF
>TRBV3-1/TRBV3-2|-|14
ASSPSTSSGANVLT
>TRBV5-1|-|14
ASSLGSGTAKDTQY
>TRBV4-3|-|14
ASSQDSAGKSYGYT
>TRBV7-9|-|13
ASSRREVGNSPLH
>TRBV6-6|-|9
ASLRAGELF
>TRBV5-1|few|12
ASSLRQGEETQY
>TRBV5-1|-|13
ASNGRLSDTGELF
>TRBV7-9|-|12
ASSRPGGNTEAF
>TRBV24-1|-|15
ATSDSATSRTDNEQF
>TRBV6-2/TRBV6-3|-|13
ASSYSVSGPYEQY
>TRBV28|-|14
ASSLGLARGSETQY
>TRBV28|-|12
ASSWPGQGRVQY
>TRBV18|-|15
ASSPTGLAGDKNIQY
>TRBV21-1|-|17
ASSKDDVGEGTSNQPQH
>TRBV6-4|-|13
ASSDSNRGIAEAF
>TRBV7-9|once|12
ASSRSTENTEAF
>TRBV7-2|-|12
ASSDWTGSDGYT
>TRBV24-1|-|12
ATSDPGLAETQY
>TRBV7-8|-|12
ASSLDRVNQPQH
>TRBV6-6|-|11
AGSTGSNQPQH
>TRBV6-4|-|14
ASSEEASGGTDTQY
>TRBV18|few|12
ASSPTSAGDGYT
>TRBV12-3/TRBV12-4|-|11
ASSQTSFNEQF
>TRBV6-4|-|11
ASMALAYNEQF
>TRBV5-6|-|14
ASRGIKTEPTYEQY